This note documents a single T cell receptor (beta chain) sequence. Its antigen specificity is not known. Base qualities are missing; no much larger clone stands one base away. This sample was included in a study of metastatic and nonmetastatic thyroid tumors (dated by TCRdb to about 2020). A note on the overall study: Repertoires from peripheral blood and from tumor or nodule tissue samples of malignant and benign thyroid patients were compared.

The germline V gene gives CDR1 as SGHAT and CDR2 as FQNNGV. The junction shows trimming of 2 bases on V and 7 bases on J, plus 18 bases between the germline ends. From cysteine to phenylalanine, the CDR3 is 17 amino acids long. Solely the CDR3 DNA is kept, with 51 bases framed from the first base. No patient had received any treatment before thyroid surgery. Using T-cell receptor beta sequencing, the researchers looked back retrospectively at clinical samples from patients, gathered between about 2012 and 2018. Library prep was done by PCR. Instrument used: Illumina HiSeq 4000. High-throughput sequencing was used to profile the TCR beta-chain CDR3 region of each patient. In the source study's methods: A classifier to discriminate distant-metastatic papillary thyroid cancer patients was built from CDR3 differences across clinicopathological groups. Repertoire diversity was assessed with the Shannon index, and tumor-blood repertoire similarity with the Morisita-Horn index. In TCRdb, the public reads were trimmed at Q25 with fastp and aligned with MiXCR, with productive beta chains retained. TCRdb's processing, not the authors' own work, is the source of the V and J calls. This sample has 60,000 to 85,000 clones in its table, and about 17% of those were observed once. More than 10% of the sample rests with the top ten.

The paper as a whole reports these results and caveats: In both blood and tumor samples, malignant tumors were reported to have significantly higher TCR beta diversity than benign nodules.

The chain is assembled from TRBV11-2 and TRBJ1-6; TRBD1 is a possible D gene, resting on 6 matching bases. Specimen: blood. This sequence originates from a female donor with papillary thyroid cancer or a benign thyroid nodule (not recorded which). Some clones in this sample may be carry-over from other donors' samples. The sequenced DNA is TGTGCCAGCAGCTTAAAGTTCCAGGGGACGACGAATTCACCCCTCCACTTT. It specifies CASSLKFQGTTNSPLHF.